The rows below give T cell receptor beta chains drawn from one sample of a study of blood T cell repertoires in COVID-19. Assay used: immunoSEQ multiplex PCR; TCRdb lists only in-frame clones, some missing. The sample lists about 280,000 clones; over 75% were seen once. Sequenced sample: peripheral blood. The receptor set was obtained from a woman between 65 and 79 years old with acute or convalescent COVID-19. The CDR3 runs from the conserved cysteine through the conserved F or W. A D gene is named only where the DNA matches it firmly. Rows may omit the clone size; those that give it use once, few, many or a size class.

j_call v_call clone_size d_call cdr3_length cdr3_aa cdr3_nt
TRBJ1-6 TRBV4-1 . TRBD1 17 CASSQDKKRQGRSPLHF TGCGCCAGCAGCCAAGATAAAAAGAGACAGGGCCGCTCACCCCTCCACTTT
TRBJ2-7 TRBV5-1 . . 16 CASSLDGGATSYEQYF TGCGCCAGCAGCTTGGATGGAGGGGCTACCTCCTACGAGCAGTACTTC
TRBJ2-1 TRBV10-2 . . 15 CASIGGGLSYNEQFF TGCGCCAGCATAGGGGGGGGGCTGTCCTACAATGAGCAGTTCTTC
TRBJ1-1 TRBV3-1/TRBV3-2 . . 14 CASSVRGATLEAFF TGTGCCAGCAGCGTTCGGGGGGCGACTCTTGAAGCTTTCTTT
TRBJ1-5 TRBV3-1/TRBV3-2 . . 15 CASSQNLAPNQPQHF TGTGCCAGCAGCCAAAATTTAGCCCCGAATCAGCCCCAGCATTTT
TRBJ2-3 TRBV4-2 . TRBD2 17 CASSQDVASGGTDTQYF TGTGCCAGCAGCCAAGATGTCGCTAGCGGGGGCACAGATACGCAGTATTTT
TRBJ2-7 TRBV5-1 . . 15 CASSYGGQRGNEQYF TGCGCCAGCAGCTACGGGGGACAGCGAGGGAACGAGCAGTACTTC
TRBJ1-6 TRBV6-1 few TRBD1 17 CASSGGQRSSYNSPLHF TGTGCCAGCAGTGGGGGACAGAGGAGCTCCTATAATTCACCCCTCCACTTT
TRBJ2-3 TRBV24-1 . . 14 CATSVGGPTDTQYF TGTGCCACCAGTGTGGGGGGGCCAACAGATACGCAGTATTTT
TRBJ1-4 TRBV9 . TRBD1 14 CASSPGTGREKLFF TGTGCCAGCAGCCCAGGGACAGGGAGAGAAAAACTGTTTTTT
TRBJ1-1 TRBV19 . TRBD1 14 CASSHRQGGSKAFF TGTGCCAGTAGTCATCGCCAGGGGGGATCGAAAGCTTTCTTT
TRBJ1-2 TRBV6-6 . . 17 CASSRDKTFITNYGYTF TGTGCCAGCAGTCGGGACAAGACGTTTATTACTAACTATGGCTACACCTTC
TRBJ1-6 TRBV3-1/TRBV3-2 . . 17 CASSLTPGVAYNSPLHF TGTGCCAGCAGCCTAACTCCAGGGGTGGCCTATAATTCACCCCTCCACTTT
TRBJ2-1 TRBV7-6 . TRBD2 17 CASSLGTSGGGYNEQFF TGTGCCAGCAGCTTAGGGACTAGCGGGGGGGGTTACAATGAGCAGTTCTTC
TRBJ1-1 TRBV5-6 . . 15 CASSSLNGRNTEAFF TGTGCCAGCAGCTCGCTAAACGGGAGGAACACTGAAGCTTTCTTT
TRBJ2-5 TRBV25-1 . . 15 CASSPGGAGRETQYF TGTGCCAGCAGTCCCGGAGGGGCGGGGCGAGAGACCCAGTACTTC
TRBJ1-2 TRBV10-3 few . 13 CAISRGANYGYTF TGTGCCATCAGCCGGGGAGCTAACTATGGCTACACCTTC
TRBJ1-3 TRBV18 once . 13 CASSQPEGNTIYF TGTGCCAGCTCACAGCCCGAGGGAAACACCATATATTTT
TRBJ2-1 TRBV6-5 . . 13 CASSPYGYNEQFF TGTGCCAGCAGCCCGTACGGGTACAATGAGCAGTTCTTC
TRBJ1-1 TRBV6-9 once . 14 CASSWGGLSAEAFF TGTGCCAGCAGTTGGGGGGGGCTTTCAGCTGAAGCTTTCTTT
TRBJ2-5 TRBV7-9 . TRBD1 14 CASSSGQGKETQYF TGTGCCAGCAGCTCGGGACAGGGGAAAGAGACCCAGTACTTC
TRBJ1-2 TRBV5-1 . . 13 CASSPEGIHGYTF TGCGCCAGCAGCCCTGAGGGCATTCATGGCTACACCTTC
TRBJ1-2 TRBV27 . . 16 CASASRAWGLIYGYTF TGTGCCAGCGCATCCCGCGCCTGGGGCCTCATCTATGGCTACACCTTC
TRBJ1-2 TRBV18 . TRBD1 13 CASSPTGDYGYTF TGTGCCAGCTCACCGACAGGGGACTATGGCTACACCTTC
TRBJ2-2 TRBV7-6 few . 15 CASSLVDSFTGELFF TGTGCCAGCAGCTTAGTGGACAGCTTCACCGGGGAGCTGTTTTTT
TRBJ1-1 TRBV5-1 . . 14 CASRRQDTNTEAFF TGCGCCAGCAGACGGCAGGATACGAACACTGAAGCTTTCTTT
TRBJ2-7 TRBV5-1 . TRBD1 17 CASSHNPTGVESYEQYF TGCGCCAGCAGCCACAATCCCACAGGGGTAGAGTCCTACGAGCAGTACTTC
TRBJ2-6 TRBV10-3 . . 16 CATRGPVSSGANVLTF TGTGCCACCAGGGGCCCGGTTAGCTCTGGGGCCAACGTCCTGACTTTC
TRBJ2-4 TRBV5-4 . . 16 CASSPREYGTKNIQYF TGTGCCAGCAGCCCGAGAGAGTACGGGACCAAAAACATTCAGTACTTC
TRBJ1-4 TRBV28 . . 12 CASSAQGEKLFF TGTGCCAGCAGTGCCCAGGGGGAAAAACTGTTTTTT
TRBJ2-5 TRBV5-1 once . 18 CASSFISVAGAIQETQYF TGCGCCAGCAGCTTTATCTCCGTGGCAGGGGCCATTCAAGAGACCCAGTACTTC
TRBJ2-3 TRBV18 . TRBD2 15 CASSPGAGGTDTQYF TGTGCCAGCTCACCTGGAGCGGGGGGCACAGATACGCAGTATTTT
TRBJ1-2 TRBV2 . . 13 CASSPQGAYGYTF TGTGCCAGCAGTCCACAGGGAGCATATGGCTACACCTTC
TRBJ1-5 TRBV2 few . 16 CASSTLPGHSNQPQHF TGTGCCAGCAGCACTCTCCCTGGACATAGCAATCAGCCCCAGCATTTT
TRBJ1-5 TRBV23-1 . . 17 CASSQSRSAIRLRPQHF TGCGCCAGCAGTCAATCTCGGTCGGCGATCAGACTCCGGCCCCAGCATTTT
TRBJ1-2 TRBV10-3 once . 13 CAISESGGRGYTF TGTGCCATCAGTGAGTCGGGGGGTAGAGGCTACACCTTC
TRBJ2-1 TRBV7-3 . . 13 CASSPSNGNEQFF TGTGCCAGCAGCCCAAGTAACGGCAATGAGCAGTTCTTC
TRBJ1-3 TRBV5-1 . TRBD1 18 CASSSAGSGQGPGNTIYF TGCGCCAGCAGCTCCGCGGGTTCCGGACAGGGTCCCGGAAACACCATATATTTT
TRBJ1-6 TRBV2 many . 14 CASRQGWLYSPLHF TGTGCCAGCAGACAGGGTTGGTTGTATTCACCCCTCCACTTT
TRBJ2-3 TRBV5-1 once TRBD2 16 CASSSSGGVTTDTQYF TGCGCCAGCAGCTCATCGGGGGGTGTTACGACAGATACGCAGTATTTT
TRBJ1-5 TRBV2 . TRBD1 14 CASSYRGSNQPQHF TGTGCCAGCAGTTACAGGGGAAGCAATCAGCCCCAGCATTTT
TRBJ1-1 TRBV5-1 . TRBD1 14 CASSSGTGNTEAFF TGCGCCAGCAGCTCCGGGACAGGGAACACTGAAGCTTTCTTT
TRBJ2-7 TRBV9 once . 13 CASSVDFNYEQYF TGTGCCAGCAGCGTAGACTTTAACTACGAGCAGTACTTC
TRBJ2-7 TRBV2 . TRBD1 13 CASTLEDRGEQYF TGTGCCAGCACTCTAGAGGACAGGGGCGAGCAGTACTTC
TRBJ1-2 TRBV20-1 . . 11 CSARVNYGYTF TGCAGTGCTAGAGTAAACTATGGCTACACCTTC
TRBJ1-1 TRBV19 . . 13 CASSTGYWGGAFF TGTGCCAGTAGTACAGGGTACTGGGGGGGGGCTTTCTTT
TRBJ1-5 TRBV4-1 . . 15 CASSPRGGLNQPQHF TGCGCCAGCAGCCCCCGGGGGGGGCTGAATCAGCCCCAGCATTTT
TRBJ1-5 TRBV4-1 . . 15 CASSPAVWSNQPQHF TGCGCCAGCAGCCCCGCGGTGTGGAGCAATCAGCCCCAGCATTTT
TRBJ2-7 TRBV7-9 . TRBD2 16 CASSLGGLAGAYEQYF TGTGCCAGCAGCTTAGGGGGACTAGCGGGGGCGTACGAGCAGTACTTC
TRBJ1-2 TRBV12-3/TRBV12-4 . TRBD1 13 CASSLGDRSIYTF TGTGCCAGCAGTTTGGGGGACAGGAGTATCTACACCTTC
TRBJ1-3 TRBV3-1/TRBV3-2 . . 15 CASSIGTPSGNTIYF TGTGCCAGCAGTATCGGGACACCCTCTGGAAACACCATATATTTT
TRBJ2-2 TRBV5-1 . TRBD1 15 CASSGDRWNTGELFF TGCGCCAGCAGCGGGGACAGATGGAACACCGGGGAGCTGTTTTTT
TRBJ2-6 TRBV28 . . 16 CASSSPHEAGANVLTF TGTGCCAGCAGTTCTCCCCACGAGGCCGGGGCCAACGTCCTGACTTTC
TRBJ1-2 TRBV2 once TRBD1 12 CASRRDSLGYTF TGTGCCAGCAGGAGGGACAGTCTCGGCTACACCTTC
TRBJ1-1 TRBV5-1 . . 14 CASSSQGGNTEAFF TGCGCCAGCAGCTCCCAAGGGGGGAACACTGAAGCTTTCTTT